This TCR beta chain was observed in a study of T cells after posttransplantation cyclophosphamide. Findings of the study overall: Later post-transplant blood repertoires were often dominated by donor CD8+ memory clones. After PTCy, TRB diversity resembled that of CNI/methotrexate controls. Tissue-infiltrating T cells from skin or gut overlapped little with blood T cells.

Remarks on this clone: The antigen remains unidentified.

Germline V gene lookup returns CDR1 SGHVS and CDR2 FQNEAQ. Trimming removed 5 bases at V and 2 bases at J, with 19 bases between. CDR3 length equals 17 residues. Sequencing used immunoSEQ multiplex PCR; TCRdb keeps in-frame clones, though not all of them. This table holds thousands of clones, roughly four fifths found once. Treatment was busulfan-fludarabine conditioning, a marrow graft, and cyclophosphamide on days +3 and +4. This clonotype originated in a male patient aged 30 to 39 who received an allogeneic stem cell transplant from a related donor, was CMV-positive, and had acute GVHD only. Part of the T cells may come from the graft donor. The V call is TRBV7-8, the J call TRBJ2-1, with D possibly matching TRBD1 (6 bases). Here the sequenced sample was PBMCs, taken almost 1,500 days after allogeneic stem cell transplant with posttransplant cyclophosphamide. CDR3 sequence (DNA): TGTGCCAGCAGCCCCCTCCCGACAGGCACGACCTACAATGAGCAGTTCTTC. Its protein is CASSPLPTGTTYNEQFF.